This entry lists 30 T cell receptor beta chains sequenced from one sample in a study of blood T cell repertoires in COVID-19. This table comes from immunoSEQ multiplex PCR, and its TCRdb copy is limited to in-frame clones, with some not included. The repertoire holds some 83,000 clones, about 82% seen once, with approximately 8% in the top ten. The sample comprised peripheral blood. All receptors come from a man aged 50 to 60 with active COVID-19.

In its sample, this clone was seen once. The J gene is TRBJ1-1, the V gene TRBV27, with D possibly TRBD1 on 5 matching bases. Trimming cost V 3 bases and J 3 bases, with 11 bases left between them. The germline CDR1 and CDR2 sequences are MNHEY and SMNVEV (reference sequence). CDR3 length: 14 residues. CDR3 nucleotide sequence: TGTGCCAGCAGTTTTTCCAGGGCGGACACTGAAGCTTTCTTT. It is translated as CASSFSRADTEAFF.

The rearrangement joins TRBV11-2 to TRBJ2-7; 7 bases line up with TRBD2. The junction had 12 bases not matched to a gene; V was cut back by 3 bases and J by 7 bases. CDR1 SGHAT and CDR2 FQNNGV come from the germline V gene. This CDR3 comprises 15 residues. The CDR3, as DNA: TGTGCCAGCAGCTTCCGACTAGCCGAGGTTCGGGAGCAGTACTTC. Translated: CASSFRLAEVREQYF.

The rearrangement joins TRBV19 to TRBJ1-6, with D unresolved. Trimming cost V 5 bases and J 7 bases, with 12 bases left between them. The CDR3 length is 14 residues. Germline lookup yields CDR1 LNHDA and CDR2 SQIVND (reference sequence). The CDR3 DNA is TGTGCCAGTAGTTTCGGACTCGGGAATTCACCCCTCCACTTT. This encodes CASSFGLGNSPLHF.

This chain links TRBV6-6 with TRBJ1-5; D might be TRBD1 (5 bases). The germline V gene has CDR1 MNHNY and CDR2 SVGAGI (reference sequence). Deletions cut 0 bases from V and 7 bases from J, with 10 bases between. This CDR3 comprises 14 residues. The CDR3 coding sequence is TGTGCCAGCAGTTACTCAGGGGCGGTACAGCCCCAGCATTTT. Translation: CASSYSGAVQPQHF.

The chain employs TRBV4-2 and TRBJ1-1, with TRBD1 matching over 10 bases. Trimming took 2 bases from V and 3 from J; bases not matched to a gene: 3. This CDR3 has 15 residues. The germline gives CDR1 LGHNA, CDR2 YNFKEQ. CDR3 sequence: CASSQTGTGDTEAFF. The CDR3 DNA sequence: TGTGCCAGCAGCCAAACCGGGACAGGGGACACTGAAGCTTTCTTT.

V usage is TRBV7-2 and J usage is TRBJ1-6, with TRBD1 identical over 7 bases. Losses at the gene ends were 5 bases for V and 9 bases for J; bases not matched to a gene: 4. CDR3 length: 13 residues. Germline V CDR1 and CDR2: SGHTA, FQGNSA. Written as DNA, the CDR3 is TGTGCCAGCAGCCGGGACAGTTCTTCACCCCTCCACTTT. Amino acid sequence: CASSRDSSSPLHF. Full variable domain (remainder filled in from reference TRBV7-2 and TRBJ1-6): GAGVSQSPSNKVTEKGKDVELRCDPISGHTALYWYRQSLGQGLEFLIYFQGNSAPDKSGLPSDRFSAERTGGSVSTLTIQRTQQEDSAVYLCASSRDSSSPLHFGNGTRLTVT.

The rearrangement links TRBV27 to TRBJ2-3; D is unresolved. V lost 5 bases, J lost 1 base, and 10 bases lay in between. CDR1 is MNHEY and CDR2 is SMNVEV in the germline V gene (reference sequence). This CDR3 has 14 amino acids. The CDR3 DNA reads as TGTGCCAGCAGTCATCGGTCGGGCACAGATACGCAGTATTTT. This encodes CASSHRSGTDTQYF.

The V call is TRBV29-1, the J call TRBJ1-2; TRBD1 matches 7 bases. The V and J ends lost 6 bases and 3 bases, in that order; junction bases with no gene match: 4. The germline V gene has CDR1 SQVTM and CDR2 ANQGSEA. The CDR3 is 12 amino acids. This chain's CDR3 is CSVTRGDYGYTF. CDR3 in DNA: TGCAGCGTAACCAGGGGGGACTATGGCTACACCTTC. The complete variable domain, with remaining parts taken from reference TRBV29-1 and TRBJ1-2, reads SAVISQKPSRDICQRGTSLTIQCQVDSQVTMMFWYRQQPGQSLTLIATANQGSEATYESGFVIDKFPISRPNLTFSTLTVSNMSPEDSSIYLCSVTRGDYGYTFGSGTRLTVV.

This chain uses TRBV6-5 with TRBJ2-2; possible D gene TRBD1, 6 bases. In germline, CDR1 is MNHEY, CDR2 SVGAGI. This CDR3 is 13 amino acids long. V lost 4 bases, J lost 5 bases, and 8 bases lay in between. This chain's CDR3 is CASSLQGTGELFF. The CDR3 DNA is TGTGCCAGCAGTTTACAGGGAACCGGGGAGCTGTTTTTT.

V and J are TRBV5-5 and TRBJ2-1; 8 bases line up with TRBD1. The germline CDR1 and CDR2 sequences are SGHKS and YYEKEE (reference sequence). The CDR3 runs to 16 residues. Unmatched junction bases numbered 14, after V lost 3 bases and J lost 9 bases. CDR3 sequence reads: CASSSEPPDRDSEQFF. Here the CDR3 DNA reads TGTGCCAGCAGCTCGGAACCCCCGGACAGGGATAGTGAGCAGTTCTTC.

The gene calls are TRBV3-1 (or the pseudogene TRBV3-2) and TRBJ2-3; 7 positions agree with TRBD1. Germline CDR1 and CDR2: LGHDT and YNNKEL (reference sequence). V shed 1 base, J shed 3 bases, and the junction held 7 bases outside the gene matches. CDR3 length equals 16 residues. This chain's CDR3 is CASSQVRGNRTDTQYF. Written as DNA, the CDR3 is TGTGCCAGCAGCCAAGTCAGGGGGAATCGGACAGATACGCAGTATTTT.

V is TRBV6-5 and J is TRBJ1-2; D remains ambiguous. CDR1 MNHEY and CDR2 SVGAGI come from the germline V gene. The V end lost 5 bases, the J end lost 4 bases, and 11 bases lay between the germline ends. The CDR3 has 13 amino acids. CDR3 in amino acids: CASSLPGSYGYTF. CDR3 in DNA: TGTGCCAGCAGTCTCCCGGGTAGCTATGGCTACACCTTC.

CDR3 region: CASSLRGASTDTQYF. The CDR3 DNA is TGTGCCAGCAGTCTCCGGGGAGCGAGCACAGATACGCAGTATTTT. The chain links TRBV28 to TRBJ2-3; possible D gene TRBD2, 5 bases. The CDR3 runs to 15 residues. CDR1 is MDHEN, CDR2 SYDVKM, per germline. V lost 5 bases to trimming and J lost 0 bases, with 12 bases between them.

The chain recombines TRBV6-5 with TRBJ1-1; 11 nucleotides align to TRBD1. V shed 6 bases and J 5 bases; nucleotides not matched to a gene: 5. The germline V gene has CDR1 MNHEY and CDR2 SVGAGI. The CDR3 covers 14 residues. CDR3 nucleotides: TGTGCCAGCAGAGGGGACAGGGGGTGGACTGAAGCTTTCTTT. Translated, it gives CASRGDRGWTEAFF.

CDR3 sequence (DNA): TGTGCCACCAGGCAACAGGGGAGCGGGGAGCTGTTTTTT. It specifies CATRQQGSGELFF. The rearrangement joins TRBV15 to TRBJ2-2; 7 nucleotides agree with TRBD1. Germline V gene data show CDR1 as LNHNV and CDR2 as YYDKDF (reference sequence). The CDR3 extends over 13 amino acids. The V gene end was trimmed by 6 bases and the J gene end by 7 bases; junction bases not matched to a gene: 5.

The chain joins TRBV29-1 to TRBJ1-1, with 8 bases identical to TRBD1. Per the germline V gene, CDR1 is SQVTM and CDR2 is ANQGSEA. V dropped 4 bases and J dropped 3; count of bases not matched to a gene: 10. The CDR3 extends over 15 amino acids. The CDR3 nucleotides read TGCAGCGTTGGTCGCTCGTCGACAGGGGACACTGAAGCTTTCTTT. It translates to CSVGRSSTGDTEAFF.

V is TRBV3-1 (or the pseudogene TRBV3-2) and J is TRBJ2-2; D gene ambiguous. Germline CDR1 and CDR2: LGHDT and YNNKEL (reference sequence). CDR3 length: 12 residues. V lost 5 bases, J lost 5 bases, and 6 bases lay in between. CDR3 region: CASSSGTGELFF. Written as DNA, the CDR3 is TGTGCCAGCAGCTCCGGGACCGGGGAGCTGTTTTTT.

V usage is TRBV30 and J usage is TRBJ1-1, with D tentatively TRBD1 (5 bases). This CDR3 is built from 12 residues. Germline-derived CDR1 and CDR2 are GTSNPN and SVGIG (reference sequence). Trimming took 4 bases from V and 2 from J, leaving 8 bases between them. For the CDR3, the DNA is TGTGCCTGGAAGGGGCCTAACACTGAAGCTTTCTTT. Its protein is CAWKGPNTEAFF.

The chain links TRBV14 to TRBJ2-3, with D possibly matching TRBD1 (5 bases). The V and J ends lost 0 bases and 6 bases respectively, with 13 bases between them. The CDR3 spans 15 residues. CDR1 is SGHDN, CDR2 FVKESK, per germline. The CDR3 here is CASSQDRAIVDTQYF. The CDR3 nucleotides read TGTGCCAGCAGCCAAGACAGGGCTATCGTGGATACGCAGTATTTT.

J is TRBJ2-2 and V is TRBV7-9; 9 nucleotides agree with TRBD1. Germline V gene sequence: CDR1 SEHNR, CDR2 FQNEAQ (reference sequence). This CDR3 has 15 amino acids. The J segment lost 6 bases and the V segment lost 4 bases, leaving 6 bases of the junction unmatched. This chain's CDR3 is CASSSFRDRAGELFF. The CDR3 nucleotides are TGTGCCAGCAGCTCCTTCCGGGACAGGGCCGGGGAGCTGTTTTTT. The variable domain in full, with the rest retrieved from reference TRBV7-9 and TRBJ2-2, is DTGVSQNPRHKITKRGQNVTFRCDPISEHNRLYWYRQTLGQGPEFLTYFQNEAQLEKSRLLSDRFSAERPKGSFSTLEIQRTEQGDSAMYLCASSSFRDRAGELFFGEGSRLTVL.

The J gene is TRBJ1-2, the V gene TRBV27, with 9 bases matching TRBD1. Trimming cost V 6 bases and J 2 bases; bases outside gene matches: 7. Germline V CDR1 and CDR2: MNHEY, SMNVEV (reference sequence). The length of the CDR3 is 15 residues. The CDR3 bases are TGTGCCAGCAGCCCAACAGGGGGCCCCAACTATGGCTACACCTTC. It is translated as CASSPTGGPNYGYTF.

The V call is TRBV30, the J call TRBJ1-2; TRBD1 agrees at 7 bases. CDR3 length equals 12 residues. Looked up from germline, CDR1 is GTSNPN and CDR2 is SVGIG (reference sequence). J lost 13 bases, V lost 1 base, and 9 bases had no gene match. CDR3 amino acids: CAWSDRGRWCTF. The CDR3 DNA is TGTGCCTGGAGTGACAGGGGCCGGTGGTGCACCTTC.

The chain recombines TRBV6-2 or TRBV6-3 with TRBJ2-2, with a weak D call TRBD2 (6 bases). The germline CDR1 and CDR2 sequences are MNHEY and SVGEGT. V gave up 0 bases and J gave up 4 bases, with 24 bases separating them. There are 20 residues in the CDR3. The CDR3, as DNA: TGTGCCAGCAGTTACTCCAAAACCCCTGCCATGGGGACTTTCACCGGGGAGCTGTTTTTT. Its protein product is CASSYSKTPAMGTFTGELFF.

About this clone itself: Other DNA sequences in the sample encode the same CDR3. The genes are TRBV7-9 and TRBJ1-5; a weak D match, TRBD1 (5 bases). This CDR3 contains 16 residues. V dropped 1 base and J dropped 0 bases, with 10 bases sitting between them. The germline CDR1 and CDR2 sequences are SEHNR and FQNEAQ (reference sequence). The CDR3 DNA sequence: TGTGCCAGCAGCTTAGTCGGGGGATCTAGCAATCAGCCCCAGCATTTT. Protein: CASSLVGGSSNQPQHF.

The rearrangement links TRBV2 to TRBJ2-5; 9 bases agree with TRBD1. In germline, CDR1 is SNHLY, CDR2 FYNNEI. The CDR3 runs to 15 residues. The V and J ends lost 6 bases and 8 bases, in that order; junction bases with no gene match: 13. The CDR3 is CASRREPTGGHTQYF. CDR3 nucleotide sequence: TGTGCCAGCAGGCGGGAACCGACAGGGGGGCACACCCAGTACTTC.

The CDR3 loop is CASSLVGTPLTRELFF. CDR3 bases: TGTGCCAGCAGCTTAGTTGGGACACCTCTAACTCGGGAGCTGTTTTTT. The rearrangement links TRBV7-2 to TRBJ2-2; D is possibly TRBD1 (6 bases). Between the trimmed V and J ends, which lost 1 base and 9 bases, there was a span of 18 bases. The CDR3 contains 16 residues. Looked up from germline, CDR1 is SGHTA and CDR2 is FQGNSA.

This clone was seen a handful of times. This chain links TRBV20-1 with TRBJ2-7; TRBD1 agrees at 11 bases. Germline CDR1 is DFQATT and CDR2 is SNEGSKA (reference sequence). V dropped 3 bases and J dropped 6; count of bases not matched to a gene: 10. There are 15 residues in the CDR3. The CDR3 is CSASNTGTGGLEQYF. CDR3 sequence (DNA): TGCAGTGCTAGTAATACCGGGACAGGGGGACTCGAGCAGTACTTC.

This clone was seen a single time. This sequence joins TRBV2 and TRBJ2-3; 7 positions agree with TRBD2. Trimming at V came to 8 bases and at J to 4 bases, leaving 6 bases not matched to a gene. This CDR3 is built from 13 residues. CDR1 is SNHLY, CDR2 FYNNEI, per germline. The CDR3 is CASQAGRADTQYF. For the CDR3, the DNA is TGTGCCAGCCAAGCGGGAAGGGCAGATACGCAGTATTTT.

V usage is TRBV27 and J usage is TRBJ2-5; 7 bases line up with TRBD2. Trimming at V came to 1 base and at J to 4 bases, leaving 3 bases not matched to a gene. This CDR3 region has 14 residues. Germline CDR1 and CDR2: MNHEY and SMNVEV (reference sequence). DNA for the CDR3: TGTGCCAGCAGTTTATTGGGGGGGGGAGAGACCCAGTACTTC. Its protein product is CASSLLGGGETQYF.

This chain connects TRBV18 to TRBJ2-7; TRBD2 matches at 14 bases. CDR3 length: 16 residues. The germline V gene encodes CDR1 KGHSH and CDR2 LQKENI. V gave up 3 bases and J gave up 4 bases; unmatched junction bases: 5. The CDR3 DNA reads TGTGCCAGCTCACCTTGGGGACTAGCGGGAGATTACGAGCAGTACTTC. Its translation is CASSPWGLAGDYEQYF.